Shown below are 5 T cell receptor beta chains from a single sample sequenced in a study of OX40 agonist ivuxolimab in advanced cancers. The repertoire was sequenced with immunoSEQ multiplex PCR; TCRdb's copy has only in-frame clones and lacks some. There are under 150,000 clones in the sample; more than 85% occur only once, and more than 1% lies in the top ten. The sample here was CD4+ or CD8+ T cells sorted from blood, taken in a trial of the OX40 agonist ivuxolimab. The receptor source for this set is an adult with an advanced solid tumor such as melanoma, head and neck, liver or kidney cancer.

J is TRBJ1-2 and V is TRBV19; TRBD1 matches 9 bases. V dropped 4 bases and J dropped 8; count of bases not matched to a gene: 14. Germline V CDR1 and CDR2: LNHDA, SQIVND (reference sequence). CDR3 size: 16 residues. CDR3 in DNA: TGTGCCAGTAGTACCACCGGGGGACAGGGAACAGGCGGCTACACCTTC. This encodes CASSTTGGQGTGGYTF.

The chain links TRBV7-9 to TRBJ2-1, with unresolved D. CDR3 length: 13 amino acids. V lost 5 bases and J 1 base, leaving 6 bases between the germline ends. The V gene's germline CDR1 is SEHNR and CDR2 FQNEAQ (reference sequence). CDR3 DNA sequence: TGTGCCAGCAGCCGTATATCCTACAATGAGCAGTTCTTC. Encoded protein: CASSRISYNEQFF.

The rearrangement links TRBV28 to TRBJ2-7, with unresolved D. V lost 2 bases, J lost 0 bases, and 11 bases lay in between. There are 15 residues in the CDR3. The germline CDR1 and CDR2 sequences are MDHEN and SYDVKM. The CDR3 sequence is CASSLPDLSSYEQYF. DNA of the CDR3: TGTGCCAGCAGTTTACCAGACTTGAGCTCCTACGAGCAGTACTTC.

V usage is TRBV29-1 and J usage is TRBJ1-2; D is unresolved. Germline CDR1 SQVTM, CDR2 ANQGSEA. CDR3 length equals 12 residues. Trimming removed 6 bases from V and 5 bases from J, with 13 bases in between. This CDR3 reads CSVMDLMYGYTF. Written as DNA, the CDR3 is TGCAGCGTCATGGACCTCATGTATGGCTACACCTTC.

This clone was seen only a few times. The CDR3: CASSPQGDTEAFF. CDR3 bases: TGTGCCAGCAGCCCCCAGGGGGACACTGAAGCTTTCTTT. The rearrangement uses TRBV9 and TRBJ1-1; TRBD1 matches 7 bases. This CDR3 is built from 13 residues. The V segment lost 4 bases and the J segment 3 bases; nucleotides outside the gene matches: 3. The germline CDR1 and CDR2 sequences are SGDLS and YYNGEE. The whole variable domain, filled in from reference TRBV9 and TRBJ1-1, reads DSGVTQTPKHLITATGQRVTLRCSPRSGDLSVYWYQQSLDQGLQFLIQYYNGEERAKGNILERFSAQQFPDLHSELNLSSLELGDSALYFCASSPQGDTEAFFGQGTRLTVV.